These 10 T cell receptor beta chains originate from one sample sequenced in a study of Graves' ophthalmopathy and Graves' hyperthyroidism. Amplified TCR beta CDR3 regions were obtained using RNA transcripts as template. Second-round multiplex PCR came after first-round RT-PCR with HTBI primers. Via MiXCR, TCRdb re-called the multiplex PCR reads, giving one row per CDR3 protein. The profile shows some 750,000 distinct CDR3 sequences, 35% to 50% of them singletons. Sequencing used peripheral blood. These receptors were obtained from an adult man with Graves' ophthalmopathy.

Many counts were recorded for this clonotype. The chain recombines TRBV20-1 with TRBJ2-7; D gene unclear. Germline V gives CDR1 DFQATT, CDR2 SNEGSKA (reference sequence). V was cut by 4 bases and J by 2 bases, with 12 bases left in between. This CDR3 contains 13 residues. The CDR3 region is CSATRTETYEQYF. The CDR3 DNA reads as TGCAGTGCTACAAGGACGGAGACCTACGAGCAGTACTTC.

This clonotype was recorded a few times. The CDR3 spells CASSHSDNTYEQYF. The CDR3 region has the DNA TGTGCCAGCAGCCATTCGGACAACACCTACGAGCAGTACTTC. The chain links TRBV7-9 to TRBJ2-7, with D tentatively TRBD1 (5 bases). V shed 5 bases and J shed 2 bases, with 13 bases lying between them. The CDR3 loop spans 14 amino acids. In germline, CDR1 is SEHNR, CDR2 FQNEAQ (reference sequence).

J is TRBJ2-7 and V is TRBV2, with 9 positions matching TRBD1. V shed 5 bases, J shed 1 base, and the junction held 9 bases outside the gene matches. The CDR3 loop spans 16 amino acids. CDR1 is SNHLY and CDR2 is FYNNEI in the germline V gene. The chain's CDR3 is CASSLLGQGPSYEQYF. CDR3 DNA sequence: TGTGCCAGCAGTTTACTGGGACAGGGTCCTTCCTACGAGCAGTACTTC.

On this clonotype itself: Being one base from a much bigger clone, this may be a read error. The rearrangement uses TRBV20-1 and TRBJ2-7; 8 bases align to TRBD1. Germline values: CDR1 DFQATT, CDR2 SNEGSKA (reference sequence). The V gene end was trimmed by 4 bases and the J gene end by 7 bases; junction bases not matched to a gene: 9. The CDR3 loop spans 13 amino acids. The CDR3 here is CSAIGTGRGEQYF. As DNA, the CDR3 is TGCAGTGCTATCGGGACAGGCCGGGGGGAGCAGTACTTC.

This clonotype was counted once. This sequence joins TRBV2 and TRBJ2-7; D call uncertain. The germline V and J ends were trimmed by 4 bases and 5 bases, with 12 bases remaining between them. The CDR3 is 13 amino acids. The germline CDR1 and CDR2 sequences are SNHLY and FYNNEI. The CDR3 loop reads CASSASLMDEQYF. As DNA, the CDR3 is TGTGCCAGCAGTGCTAGTTTGATGGACGAGCAGTACTTC.

This clonotype occurred a few times. The germline gene is not matched at one end of the junction; a read error may be the cause. This sequence joins TRBV25-1 and TRBJ2-2; D not resolved. In germline, CDR1 is MGHDK, CDR2 SYGVNS. The CDR3 is 13 amino acids. The CDR3 DNA reads TGCGCCAGCAGTGAATTTGGTTCCGGGGAGCTGTTTTTT. This sequence encodes CASSEFGSGELFF.

This clonotype appeared many times. CDR3 region: CASSTLQGIHGYTF. The CDR3 nucleotides are TGTGCCAGCAGCACTTTACAGGGGATCCATGGCTACACCTTC. The chain recombines TRBV9 with TRBJ1-2, with 7 bases aligning to TRBD1. This CDR3 region has 14 residues. J was trimmed by 6 bases and V by 4 bases; bases with no gene match: 9. CDR1 and CDR2 (germline): SGDLS, YYNGEE.

The gene calls are TRBV9 and TRBJ1-6; 9 bases line up with TRBD1. In germline, CDR1 is SGDLS, CDR2 YYNGEE. The CDR3 loop spans 15 amino acids. Trimming took 4 bases from V and 7 from J; bases not matched to a gene: 6. CDR3 sequence: CASSLDRGFNSPLHF. For the CDR3, the DNA is TGTGCCAGCAGCTTGGACAGGGGTTTCAATTCACCCCTCCACTTT.

This clonotype was detected a few times. The V and J genes are TRBV10-3 and TRBJ2-7; 7 bases align to TRBD2. The V gene's germline CDR1 is ENHRY and CDR2 SYGVKD. There are 14 residues in the CDR3. Unmatched junction bases numbered 11, after V lost 10 bases and J lost 2 bases. The CDR3 coding sequence is TGTGCCAGCAAGACGGGGGGAGAAACCTACGAGCAGTACTTC. Its protein is CASKTGGETYEQYF.

This clonotype was seen just once. The genes are TRBV11-1 and TRBJ2-7; tentative D call: TRBD1 (6 bases). From germline, CDR1 is SGHAT and CDR2 FQDESV (reference sequence). The V end lost 0 bases, the J end lost 5 bases, and 17 bases lay between the germline ends. There are 16 residues in the CDR3. CDR3 nucleotide sequence: TGTGCCAGCAGCTTAGCGCGGCAGGGGAGTGTCGACGAGCAGTACTTC. Protein: CASSLARQGSVDEQYF. The whole variable domain, remainder taken from reference TRBV11-1 and TRBJ2-7, is EAEVAQSPRYKITEKSQAVAFWCDPISGHATLYWYRQILGQGPELLVQFQDESVVDDSQLPKDRFSAERLKGVDSTLKIQPAELGDSAMYLCASSLARQGSVDEQYFGPGTRLTVT.